The rows below give T cell receptor beta chains drawn from one sample of a study of blood T cell repertoires in COVID-19. TCRdb's copy holds only in-frame clones and misses some; the assay was immunoSEQ multiplex PCR. The sample holds around 200,000 clones, around 83% seen once. Specimen: peripheral blood. These receptors were taken from a woman in her forties or fifties with acute or convalescent COVID-19. The CDR3 runs from the conserved cysteine through the conserved F or W. D genes are given only for firm matches. Rows may omit the clone size; those that give it use once, few, many or a size class.

j_call | v_call | clone_size | d_call | cdr3_nt | cdr3_aa
TRBJ2-7 | TRBV15 | - | - | TGTGCCACCAGCCCCGTAGCGCAGGTGGACTACGAGCAGTACTTC | CATSPVAQVDYEQYF
TRBJ2-3 | TRBV7-2 | - | TRBD2 | TGTGCCAGCAGCTCCCTCCTAGCGGGGCGGGGAGATACGCAGTATTTT | CASSSLLAGRGDTQYF
TRBJ1-1 | TRBV9 | - | TRBD1 | TGTGCCAGCAGCCCTGGACAGGGAGGGACTGAAGCTTTCTTT | CASSPGQGGTEAFF
TRBJ1-1 | TRBV19 | few | - | TGTGCCAGTAGGTTTCTCGGGAACACTGAAGCTTTCTTT | CASRFLGNTEAFF
TRBJ2-3 | TRBV27 | - | - | TGTGCCAGCAGCGCGGGACGTCCGCGCACAGATACGCAGTATTTT | CASSAGRPRTDTQYF
TRBJ1-2 | TRBV14 | - | - | TGTGCCAGCAGCCCCTTATCGGCGGGGGCGGTTGAGAACTATGGCTACACCTTC | CASSPLSAGAVENYGYTF
TRBJ2-1 | TRBV20-1 | - | - | TGCAGTGCTTTCTACCGTAAGGAGCAGTTCTTC | CSAFYRKEQFF
TRBJ2-7 | TRBV6-5 | - | - | TGTGCCAGCAGTTACCGACAGGATAAATACGAGCAGTACTTC | CASSYRQDKYEQYF
TRBJ2-5 | TRBV24-1 | - | TRBD1 | TGTGCCACCAGTGATACATGGGGACAGAGGGAGACCCAGTACTTC | CATSDTWGQRETQYF
TRBJ2-7 | TRBV9 | - | - | TGTGCCAGCAGCGTAACCCCCCCAGGGGAGCAGTACTTC | CASSVTPPGEQYF
TRBJ2-2 | TRBV18 | once | - | TGTGCCAGCTCACCACCGGGGACAATGAACACCGGGGAGCTGTTTTTT | CASSPPGTMNTGELFF
TRBJ2-3 | TRBV11-2 | - | TRBD2 | TGTGCCAGCAGCCTCAGAACGGGCGGGAGAGTAACAGATACGCAGTATTTT | CASSLRTGGRVTDTQYF
TRBJ2-5 | TRBV4-1 | once | - | TGCGCCAGCAGCCAAGGAGAGGCAGCGCACCCAGCCCAAGAGACCCAGTACTTC | CASSQGEAAHPAQETQYF
TRBJ2-1 | TRBV5-4 | - | - | TGTGCCAGCAGCCAAAAAACGGACAGCCACAATGAGCAGTTCTTC | CASSQKTDSHNEQFF
TRBJ2-1 | TRBV4-1 | - | TRBD2 | TGCGCCAGCAGCCTTACCGGGACTAGCGGATACAATGAGCAGTTCTTC | CASSLTGTSGYNEQFF
TRBJ2-1 | TRBV28 | - | TRBD2 | TGTGCCAGCAGTGTACTAGCGGGAGTGAATGAGCAGTTCTTC | CASSVLAGVNEQFF
TRBJ1-2 | TRBV6-5 | - | - | TGTGCCAGCAGTTACGCGGGGGGCTATGGCTACACCTTC | CASSYAGGYGYTF
TRBJ2-1 | TRBV24-1 | - | TRBD2 | TGTGCCACCAGTGATGCCGGGACTAGCGGGTCAAGAAGCTCCTACAATGAGCAGTTCTTC | CATSDAGTSGSRSSYNEQFF
TRBJ2-7 | TRBV7-8 | - | TRBD2 | TGTGCCAGCAGCTTAGATAGGAGGACTAGCGGATTCTACGAGCAGTACTTC | CASSLDRRTSGFYEQYF
TRBJ2-2 | TRBV3-1/TRBV3-2 | - | TRBD2 | TGTGCCAGCAGCTACAGAGCGGGAGTGGGCACCGGGGAGCTGTTTTTT | CASSYRAGVGTGELFF
TRBJ2-6 | TRBV5-6 | - | - | TGTGCCAGCAGCACGATACATTCTGGGGCCAACGTCCTGACTTTC | CASSTIHSGANVLTF
TRBJ2-1 | TRBV10-1 | once | - | TGCGCCAGCAGTGATATGGGCTTTTCCCACAATGAGCAGTTCTTC | CASSDMGFSHNEQFF
TRBJ2-5 | TRBV3-1/TRBV3-2 | few | TRBD2 | TGTGCCAGCAGCTATTCCCGCGGGGGGACCCAAGAGACCCAGTACTTC | CASSYSRGGTQETQYF
TRBJ2-1 | TRBV27 | few | TRBD2 | TGTGCCAGCAGTTTATGGGCTAGCGGGAATCGGAATGAGCAGTTCTTC | CASSLWASGNRNEQFF
TRBJ2-1 | TRBV6-5 | - | - | TGTGCCAGCAGTTACCCCGCGGGCTCTGCCTACAATGAGCAGTTCTTC | CASSYPAGSAYNEQFF
TRBJ2-1 | TRBV19 | - | TRBD2 | TGTGCCAGTAGTCTAGCGGGAGGGTACAATGAGCAGTTCTTC | CASSLAGGYNEQFF
TRBJ1-1 | TRBV30 | once | - | TGTGCCGGCCTCAGTCGGGGGAACACTGAAGCTTTCTTT | CAGLSRGNTEAFF
TRBJ1-2 | TRBV6-6 | - | TRBD1 | TGTGCCAGCAGCTCCGGGACAGCTAACTATGGCTACACCTTC | CASSSGTANYGYTF
TRBJ2-7 | TRBV19 | - | TRBD2 | TGTGCCACCGCGCGGGAGGGGCGCTACGAGCAGTACTTC | CATAREGRYEQYF
TRBJ1-6 | TRBV19 | few | - | TGTGCCAGTAGTAGCGACCGAGCGGGGTCACCCCTCCACTTT | CASSSDRAGSPLHF
TRBJ2-1 | TRBV13 | - | TRBD2 | TGTGCCAGCAGCCGCCCCCGTGGACTAGCGGGAGATGAGCAGTTCTTC | CASSRPRGLAGDEQFF
TRBJ1-1 | TRBV27 | - | TRBD1 | TGTGCCAGCAGTTCCGACAGGGCACATGAAGCTTTCTTT | CASSSDRAHEAFF
TRBJ2-3 | TRBV11-2 | - | - | TGTGCCAGCAGTCCTGGACTGCACGGTACAGATACGCAGTATTTT | CASSPGLHGTDTQYF
TRBJ1-6 | TRBV6-5 | - | - | TGTGCCAGCAGTTACTCCCGGGATCCTAATTCACCCCTCCACTTT | CASSYSRDPNSPLHF
TRBJ2-1 | TRBV28 | - | - | TGTGCCAGCAGTTTAACCCGGGATGAGCAGTTCTTC | CASSLTRDEQFF
TRBJ2-1 | TRBV19 | - | - | TGTGCCAGTTGTGGGGCCCTAGGCGGTGAGCAGTTCTTC | CASCGALGGEQFF
TRBJ2-3 | TRBV5-1 | - | TRBD2 | TGCGCCAGCAGCCACAGTCCGAGACTAGCGGGCTACACAGATACGCAGTATTTT | CASSHSPRLAGYTDTQYF
TRBJ2-1 | TRBV27 | - | - | TGTGCCAGCAGTTCCAGGGGCTACAATGAGCAGTTCTTC | CASSSRGYNEQFF